There are a few counts of the clone carrying this T cell receptor beta chain. Its cognate antigen is unknown. This record belongs to a study of T cell repertoires in cytomegalovirus infection. V was clipped by 10 bases and J by 4 bases, with 20 bases between them. The length of the CDR3 is 15 residues. TCRdb reprocessed the reads with MiXCR, giving one entry per CDR3 protein. The table has 650,000 to 850,000 distinct CDR3 sequences, around 29% seen once; the top ten hold 10% to 15%. The V gene is TRBV12-3 or TRBV12-4, the J gene TRBJ2-1; D is possibly TRBD2 (6 bases). The sequence was obtained from a human donor in good health (CMV status not recorded). Some clones in this sample may be carry-over from other donors' samples. The specimen was cultured CD8+ T cells from PBMCs, collected from culture after CMV antigen stimulation. The CDR3 nucleotides are TGTGCCAACCCTGAGGCGACTAGGTTTTACAATGAGCAGTTCTTC. Amino acids: CANPEATRFYNEQFF.